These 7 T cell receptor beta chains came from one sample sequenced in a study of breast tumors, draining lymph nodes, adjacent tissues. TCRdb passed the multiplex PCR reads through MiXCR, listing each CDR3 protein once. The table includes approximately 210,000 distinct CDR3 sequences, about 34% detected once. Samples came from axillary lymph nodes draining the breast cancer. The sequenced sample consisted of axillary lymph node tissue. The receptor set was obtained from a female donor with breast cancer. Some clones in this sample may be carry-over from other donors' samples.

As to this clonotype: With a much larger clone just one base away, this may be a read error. The CDR3 here is CASSLGDPGGNQPQHF. In DNA form, the CDR3 reads TGTGCCAGCAGCTTAGGTGACCCAGGGGGCAATCAGCCCCAGCATTTT. The chain recombines TRBV5-8 with TRBJ1-5, with D possibly being TRBD1 (6 bases). CDR3 size: 16 residues. Trimming stripped 2 bases from V and 2 bases from J, with 14 bases between. Germline V gives CDR1 SGHTS, CDR2 YDEGEE.

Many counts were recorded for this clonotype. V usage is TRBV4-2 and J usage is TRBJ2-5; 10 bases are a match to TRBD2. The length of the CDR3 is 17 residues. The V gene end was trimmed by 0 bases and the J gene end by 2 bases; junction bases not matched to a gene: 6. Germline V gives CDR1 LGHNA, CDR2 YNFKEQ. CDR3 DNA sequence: TGTGCCAGCAGCCAAGATGGGCTAGCGGGGGTTCAAGAGACCCAGTACTTC. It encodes CASSQDGLAGVQETQYF.

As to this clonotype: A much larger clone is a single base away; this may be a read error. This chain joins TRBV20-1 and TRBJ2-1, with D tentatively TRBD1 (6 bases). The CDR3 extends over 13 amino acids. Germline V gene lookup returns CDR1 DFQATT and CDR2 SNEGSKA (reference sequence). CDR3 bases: TGCAGTGCTACCCGACAGGTCTACAATGAGCAGTCCTTC. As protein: CSATRQVYNEQSF.

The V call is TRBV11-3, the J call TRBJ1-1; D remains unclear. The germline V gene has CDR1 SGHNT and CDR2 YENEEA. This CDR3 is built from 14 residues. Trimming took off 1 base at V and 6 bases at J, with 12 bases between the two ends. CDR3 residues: CASSLGLPTSEAFF. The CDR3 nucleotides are TGTGCCAGCAGCTTAGGACTCCCCACCTCTGAAGCTTTCTTT.

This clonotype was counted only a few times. Written as DNA, the CDR3 is TGTGCCAGTAGTAAATGGGGGACCGGCACGAAGAATGAGCAGTTCTTC. It yields the protein CASSKWGTGTKNEQFF. The chain employs TRBV19 and TRBJ2-1; tentatively, D is TRBD1 or TRBD2 (5 bases each). This CDR3 is built from 16 residues. Trimming left V 4 bases short and J 7 bases short, with 20 bases between. CDR1 and CDR2 (germline): LNHDA, SQIVND (reference sequence).

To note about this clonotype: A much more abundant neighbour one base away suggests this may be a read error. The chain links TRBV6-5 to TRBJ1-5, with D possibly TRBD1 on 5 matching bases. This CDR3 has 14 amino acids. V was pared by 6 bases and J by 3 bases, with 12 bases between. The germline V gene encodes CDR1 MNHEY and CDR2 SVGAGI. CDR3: CASSSPGANQPQHF. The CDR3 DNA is TGTGCCAGCAGCTCCCCCGGGGCCAATCAGCCCCAGCATTTT.

The CDR3 sequence: CSVGRRVGEKLFF. CDR3 nucleotides: TGCAGCGTTGGAAGGAGGGTAGGCGAAAAACTGTTTTTT. The chain couples TRBV29-1 to TRBJ1-4, with no clear D. Germline-derived CDR1 and CDR2 are SQVTM and ANQGSEA. V was pared by 4 bases and J by 8 bases, with 14 bases between. The CDR3 length is 13 residues.